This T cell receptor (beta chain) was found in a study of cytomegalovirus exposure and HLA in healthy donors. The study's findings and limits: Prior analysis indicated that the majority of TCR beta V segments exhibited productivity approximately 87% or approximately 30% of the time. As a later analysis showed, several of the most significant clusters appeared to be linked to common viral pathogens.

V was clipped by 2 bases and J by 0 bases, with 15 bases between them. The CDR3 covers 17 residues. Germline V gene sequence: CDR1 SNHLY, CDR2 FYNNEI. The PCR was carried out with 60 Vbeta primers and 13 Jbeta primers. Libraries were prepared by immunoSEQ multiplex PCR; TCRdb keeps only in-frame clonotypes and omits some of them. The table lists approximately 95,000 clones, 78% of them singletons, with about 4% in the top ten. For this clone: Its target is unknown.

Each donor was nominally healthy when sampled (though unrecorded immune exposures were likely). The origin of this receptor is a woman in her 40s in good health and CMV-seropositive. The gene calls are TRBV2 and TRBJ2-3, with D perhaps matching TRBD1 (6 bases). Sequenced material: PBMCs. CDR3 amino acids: CASSELGHRRSTDTQYF. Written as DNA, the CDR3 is TGTGCCAGCAGTGAATTGGGACATCGACGCAGCACAGATACGCAGTATTTT.